This T cell receptor (beta chain) originates from a study of T cell responses to AZD1222 COVID-19 vaccine. The protocol was immunoSEQ multiplex PCR, while the TCRdb copy is restricted to in-frame clones and leaves out a portion. The sample records roughly 200,000 clones, approximately 90% being singletons. Germline-derived CDR1 and CDR2 are SNHLY and FYNNEI. The V gene lost 3 bases and the J gene lost 3 bases, with 9 bases spanning the gap. This CDR3 comprises 13 residues. The V and J genes are TRBV2 and TRBJ2-7; no clear D gene. The source material was peripheral blood, sampled 28 days after the second AZD1222 dose. The sequence came from an adult who received the AZD1222 COVID-19 vaccine. The CDR3 nucleotides read TGTGCCAGCAGTGATGTGGGTATCTACGAGCAGTACTTC. This gives the protein CASSDVGIYEQYF.